A selection of T cell receptor beta chains follows, all from one sample in a study of T cell repertoires in cytomegalovirus infection. TCRdb processed the reads anew with MiXCR; each CDR3 protein has one entry. The sample yields approximately 600,000 distinct CDR3 sequences, 35% to 50% seen once. No antigens are known for them. The input for sequencing was cultured PBMCs, taken from culture after CMV antigen stimulation. The source of these receptors is a human donor in good health (CMV status not recorded). Some clones in this sample may be carry-over from other donors' samples. Each CDR3 is given with its conserved first and last residue. D genes are given only for firm matches. The size entry is marked missing in some rows and otherwise reads once, few, many or a size class.

J gene | D gene | V gene | clone size | CDR3 DNA | CDR3 protein
TRBJ2-6 | TRBD1 | TRBV6-6 | . | TGTGCCAGCAGTTACCCGACAGGGAACGGGGCCAACGTCCTGACTTTC | CASSYPTGNGANVLTF
TRBJ2-2 | . | TRBV7-2 | many | TGTGCCAGCAGCTTAGGGGTCGCGGTGAACACCGGGGAGCTGTTTTTT | CASSLGVAVNTGELFF
TRBJ1-1 | . | TRBV4-2 | . | TGTGCCAGCAGCCAAGTAAGCACAGGGTGGGCTTTCTTT | CASSQVSTGWAFF
TRBJ2-5 | TRBD1 | TRBV5-6 | . | TGTGCCAGCAGCGATACCGGGACAGCCGTGGAGACCCAGTACTTC | CASSDTGTAVETQYF
TRBJ1-5 | . | TRBV27 | few | TGTGCCAGCACCAAAGCGGGGGCCAATCAGCCCCAGCATTTT | CASTKAGANQPQHF
TRBJ1-5 | . | TRBV6-1 | few | TGTGCCAGCATCCAGGCCGGGTCTGCTCTTCAGCCCCAGCATTTT | CASIQAGSALQPQHF
TRBJ1-2 | . | TRBV11-2 | few | TGTGCCAGCAGCTTAAAATTCGGGGATGGCTACACCTTC | CASSLKFGDGYTF
TRBJ1-2 | . | TRBV27 | . | TGTGCCAGCAGTCCCAAACGACAGACCAGTAACTATGGCTACACCTTC | CASSPKRQTSNYGYTF
TRBJ2-5 | . | TRBV6-1 | . | TGTGCCAGCAGTTACGCCTTGACAGGTTTGCAAGAGACCCAGTACTTC | CASSYALTGLQETQYF
TRBJ1-2 | TRBD1 | TRBV29-1 | . | TGCAGCGTAGAAAATCCGGGACAGGTCAGCTATGGCTACACCTTC | CSVENPGQVSYGYTF
TRBJ2-1 | TRBD1 | TRBV7-6 | . | TGTGCCAGCAGCCCCACAATGACAGGGGCCAGCAACTTC | CASSPTMTGASNF
TRBJ2-6 | . | TRBV27 | . | TGTGCCAGCAGTAACCGTAGGCAGGGCCTGGGTCCTGGGGCCAACGTCCTGACTTTC | CASSNRRQGLGPGANVLTF
TRBJ2-1 | TRBD2 | TRBV6-2/TRBV6-3 | . | TGTGCCAGCAGCGCCTTAGCGGGGGGGCTGAATGAGCAGTTCTTC | CASSALAGGLNEQFF
TRBJ1-5 | . | TRBV24-1 | . | TGTGCCACCAGTGATATTTCTAGGAGCAATCAGCCCCAGCATTTT | CATSDISRSNQPQHF
TRBJ2-7 | . | TRBV7-6 | . | TGTGCCAGCAGCTTACGCGGGGTGGTGGACGAGCAGTACTTC | CASSLRGVVDEQYF
TRBJ2-7 | . | TRBV7-9 | . | TGTGCCAGCAGCAAAGATAGGGTCTACGAGCAGTACTTC | CASSKDRVYEQYF
TRBJ2-5 | TRBD1 | TRBV6-6 | few | TGTGCCAGCAGGGCCGGGACAGGCCAAGAGACCCAGTACTTC | CASRAGTGQETQYF
TRBJ2-1 | . | TRBV20-1 | . | TGCAGTGCTAGAGATACGGTGGCGGATGTGGGGCAGTTCTTC | CSARDTVADVGQFF
TRBJ2-3 | . | TRBV7-2 | . | TGTGACAGCAGCTCATGGGGGCCAGATACGCAGTATTTT | CDSSSWGPDTQYF
TRBJ2-1 | . | TRBV2 | . | TGTGCCAGCAGAACAGGGTCAAGCGCCTACAATGAGCAGTTCTTC | CASRTGSSAYNEQFF
TRBJ2-1 | . | TRBV12-3/TRBV12-4 | . | TGTGCCAGCACCAAGGGGATAACCAATGAGCAGTTCTTC | CASTKGITNEQFF
TRBJ1-2 | . | TRBV7-2 | . | TGTGCCAGCAGCTTAGTGTCCGGGATCTATGGCTACACCTTC | CASSLVSGIYGYTF
TRBJ2-2 | . | TRBV19 | once | TGTGCCAGTAGTATCGAGACAGTTCAAGCGAACACCGGGGAGCTGTTTTTT | CASSIETVQANTGELFF
TRBJ1-2 | . | TRBV12-3/TRBV12-4 | few | TGTGCCACCTCACCCCACCATGGCTACACCTTC | CATSPHHGYTF
TRBJ1-2 | TRBD1 | TRBV7-2 | . | TGTGCCAGCAGCCAAGACAGGGGAGGTGGCTACACCTTC | CASSQDRGGGYTF
TRBJ1-5 | . | TRBV7-2 | many | TGTGCCAGCAGCCGCACCGGCGGGAGCAATCAGCCCCAGCATTTT | CASSRTGGSNQPQHF
TRBJ2-2 | . | TRBV20-1 | . | TGCAGTGCTAGAGATCGGGCCAATACCGGGGAGCTGTTTTTT | CSARDRANTGELFF
TRBJ2-7 | TRBD1 | TRBV6-1 | few | TGTGCCAGCAGTCCTACGGGACAGGGTTTGTACGAGCAGTACTTC | CASSPTGQGLYEQYF
TRBJ1-4 | . | TRBV19 | few | TGTGCCAGTAGTCTCACGGGGATTAATGAAAAACTGTTTTTT | CASSLTGINEKLFF
TRBJ1-1 | . | TRBV6-1 | . | TGTGCCAGCACGGCACAGGAGACGAACACTGAAGCTTTCTTT | CASTAQETNTEAFF
TRBJ2-1 | TRBD2 | TRBV7-6 | few | TGTGCCAGCAGCACCCAGCGGGGGGGAATCTCCTACAATGAGCAGTTCTTC | CASSTQRGGISYNEQFF
TRBJ1-1 | . | TRBV7-9 | few | TGTGCCAGCAGCCTTAATTCGGGGGGAATGAACACTGAAGCTTTCTTT | CASSLNSGGMNTEAFF
TRBJ2-1 | . | TRBV7-2 | . | TGTGCCAGCAGCTCTTATAGCGGTGAGCAGTTCTTC | CASSSYSGEQFF
TRBJ2-3 | TRBD1 | TRBV7-2 | few | TGTGCCAGCAGCCCAACCGGCGGCAGGGGGGATACGCAGTATTTT | CASSPTGGRGDTQYF
TRBJ1-1 | . | TRBV6-5 | few | TGTGCCAGCAGTTACTCTCAGATGAACACTGAAGCTTTCTTT | CASSYSQMNTEAFF
TRBJ2-7 | . | TRBV7-8 | few | TGTGCCAGCAGCTTCCTTATCCCCACTGCTCTCTTTCTTAACGAGCAGTACTTC | CASSFLIPTALFLNEQYF
TRBJ2-7 | . | TRBV18 | . | TGTGCCAGCTCACCACGGTTACAGGAGTACGAGCAGTACTTC | CASSPRLQEYEQYF
TRBJ1-6 | TRBD1 | TRBV15 | . | TGTGCCACCAGCAGAGAAGGGGGCCGACCAGGGGATTCACCCCTCCACTTT | CATSREGGRPGDSPLHF
TRBJ1-5 | . | TRBV6-2/TRBV6-3 | . | TGTGCCAGCAGTAAGGCCGGGAGGAATCAGCCCCAGCATTTT | CASSKAGRNQPQHF
TRBJ2-3 | . | TRBV11-2 | . | TGTGCCAGCAGCTTAATGAGAACTAGCACAGATACGCAGTATTTT | CASSLMRTSTDTQYF
TRBJ1-6 | . | TRBV7-9 | few | TGTGCCAGCAGCCCAGGACCGACAAATTCACCCCTCCACTTT | CASSPGPTNSPLHF
TRBJ1-1 | . | TRBV5-1 | few | TGCGCCAGCAGCTTGGGCAGCGCTGAAGCTTTCTTT | CASSLGSAEAFF
TRBJ2-7 | . | TRBV18 | . | TGTGCCAGCTCCCAGGCTACCTACGAGCAGTACTTC | CASSQATYEQYF
TRBJ1-1 | . | TRBV12-3/TRBV12-4 | few | TGTGCCAGCAGTTTACTCGTTTTAGGGACTGAAGCTTTCTTT | CASSLLVLGTEAFF
TRBJ2-6 | . | TRBV12-3/TRBV12-4 | few | TGTGCCAGCAGTTTGCTATTTGTCGGTTGGACTGGGGCCAACGTCCTGACTTTC | CASSLLFVGWTGANVLTF
TRBJ2-2 | . | TRBV5-4 | few | TGTGCCAGCAGGCCAACATTGGCCCTAACCGGGGAGCTGTTTTTT | CASRPTLALTGELFF
TRBJ2-3 | . | TRBV20-1 | . | TGCAGTGCTAGTTATGGCAGCCACACAGATACGCAGTATTTT | CSASYGSHTDTQYF
TRBJ2-1 | TRBD2 | TRBV12-3/TRBV12-4 | few | TGTGCCAGCAGTTTAGGGGCGGGGGGGCCCTACAATGAGCAGTTCTTC | CASSLGAGGPYNEQFF
TRBJ1-2 | . | TRBV7-4 | . | TGTGCCAGCGGCCTGGACAAATGGGGCTACACCTTC | CASGLDKWGYTF
TRBJ2-1 | . | TRBV7-8 | many | TGTGCCAGCAGCCCGAACATGGCGAATGAGCAGTTCTTC | CASSPNMANEQFF
TRBJ2-4 | TRBD2 | TRBV12-3/TRBV12-4 | . | TGTGCCAGCAGTTTGCCCAGCGGGAGAGTGGGCATTCAGTACTTC | CASSLPSGRVGIQYF